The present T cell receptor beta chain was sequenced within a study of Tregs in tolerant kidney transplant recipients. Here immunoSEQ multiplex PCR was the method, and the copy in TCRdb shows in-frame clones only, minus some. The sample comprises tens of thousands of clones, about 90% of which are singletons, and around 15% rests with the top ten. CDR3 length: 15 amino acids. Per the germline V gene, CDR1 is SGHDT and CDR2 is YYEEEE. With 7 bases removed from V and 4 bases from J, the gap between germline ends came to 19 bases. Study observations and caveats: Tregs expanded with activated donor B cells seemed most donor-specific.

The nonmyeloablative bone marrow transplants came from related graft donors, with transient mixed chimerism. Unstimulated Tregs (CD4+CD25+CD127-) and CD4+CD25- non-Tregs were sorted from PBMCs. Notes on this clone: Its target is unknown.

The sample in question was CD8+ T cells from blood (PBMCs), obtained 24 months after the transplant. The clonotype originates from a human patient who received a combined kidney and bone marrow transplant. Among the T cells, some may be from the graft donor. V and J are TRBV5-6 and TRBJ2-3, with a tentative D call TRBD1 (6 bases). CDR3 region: CASDHRDTPSDTQYF. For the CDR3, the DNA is TGTGCCAGCGACCACCGGGACACCCCCTCAGATACGCAGTATTTT.